The 27 T cell receptor beta chains in this list originate from one sample, sequenced in a study of neurological immune-mediated disorders. Sample time point: longitudinal time-point 2. TCRdb re-called the 5' RACE reads through MiXCR, storing one row per CDR3 protein. This sample has roughly 60,000 distinct CDR3 sequences, with around 10% found just once. Sequencing was performed on PBMCs. All receptors come from a young man in good health.

This clonotype was seen many times. The rearrangement links TRBV20-1 to TRBJ2-1; D unclear. The CDR3 consists of 15 residues. V was trimmed by 6 bases and J by 0 bases, leaving 15 bases between them. CDR1 and CDR2 (germline): DFQATT, SNEGSKA (reference sequence). This CDR3 is CSAANSLGSYNEQFF. In nucleotides, the CDR3 is TGCAGTGCCGCCAACAGCCTCGGCTCCTACAATGAGCAGTTCTTC.

In its sample, this clonotype was seen many times. The chain is built from TRBV28 and TRBJ1-1; no firm D call. Germline assignment: CDR1 MDHEN and CDR2 SYDVKM. The ends were cut back, 6 bases at V and 5 bases at J, with 19 bases in the middle. This CDR3 has 15 residues. CDR3 sequence (DNA): TGTGCCAGCAGCCCTCTAGGGCAGGCGAAGACTGAAGCTTTCTTT. It specifies CASSPLGQAKTEAFF.

This clonotype was detected ten times or more. The chain couples TRBV2 to TRBJ2-2, with D uncertain. Trimming took off 8 bases at V and 3 bases at J, with 10 bases between the two ends. Germline assignment: CDR1 SNHLY and CDR2 FYNNEI. The CDR3 contains 13 residues. The chain's CDR3 is CASGRWDTGELFF. CDR3 nucleotide sequence: TGTGCCAGCGGCCGGTGGGACACCGGGGAGCTGTTTTTT.

This clonotype was detected many times. The J gene is TRBJ1-1, the V gene TRBV5-1; D is perhaps TRBD1 (5 bases). The germline V and J ends were trimmed by 3 bases and 7 bases, with 7 bases remaining between them. The germline gives CDR1 SGHRS, CDR2 YFSETQ. The CDR3 extends over 11 amino acids. The CDR3 reads CASSWGVEAFF. The DNA of the CDR3 is TGCGCCAGCAGCTGGGGGGTTGAAGCTTTCTTT.

The sample holds many counts of this clonotype. The chain recombines TRBV28 with TRBJ1-1; 7 nucleotides align to TRBD1. Germline assignment: CDR1 MDHEN and CDR2 SYDVKM. With 4 bases clipped from V and 7 bases from J, the junction kept 9 bases outside the gene matches. The CDR3 is made up of 14 amino acids. DNA for the CDR3: TGTGCCAGCAGTTCACCGACACACAGGGGTGAAGCTTTCTTT. Translation: CASSSPTHRGEAFF.

The sample holds many counts of this clonotype. J is TRBJ2-5 and V is TRBV4-1, with 7 bases fitting TRBD2. Germline CDR1 is MGHRA and CDR2 is YSYEKL. V lost 4 bases to trimming and J lost 4 bases; unmatched junction nucleotides: 12. The CDR3 totals 16 residues. As DNA, the CDR3 is TGCGCCAGCAGCCTCCGACCCGGGACTAAGGGAGAGACCCAGTACTTC. This gives the protein CASSLRPGTKGETQYF.

There are many counts of this clonotype. V and J are TRBV6-4 and TRBJ1-6, with D perhaps matching TRBD1 (5 bases). This CDR3 has 14 residues. In germline, CDR1 is MRHNA, CDR2 SNTAGT. The germline V and J ends were trimmed by 5 bases and 7 bases, with 12 bases remaining between them. For the CDR3, the DNA is TGTGCCAGCAGTTCGACAGCCATCAATTCACCCCTCCACTTT. It specifies CASSSTAINSPLHF.

In this sample, this clonotype turned up many times. The chain combines TRBV13 with TRBJ2-7; possible D gene TRBD1, 5 bases. The V end was cut by 2 bases, the J end by 0 bases, with 8 bases between. The V gene's germline CDR1 is PRHDT and CDR2 FYEKMQ (reference sequence). This CDR3 region has 14 residues. The CDR3, as DNA: TGTGCCAGCAGCTTAAAACAGGTCTCCTACGAGCAGTACTTC. As protein: CASSLKQVSYEQYF.

This clonotype was counted ten times or more. V and J are TRBV20-1 and TRBJ2-2; 7 nucleotides match TRBD2. This CDR3 has 16 residues. Trimming cost V 6 bases and J 7 bases; bases outside gene matches: 17. In germline, CDR1 is DFQATT, CDR2 SNEGSKA (reference sequence). CDR3 DNA sequence: TGCAGTGCCCCTAGCGCCGCGGGGGAACGAATCGGGGAGCTGTTTTTT. It encodes CSAPSAAGERIGELFF.

This clonotype was observed many times. This chain connects TRBV4-2 to TRBJ2-2; 10 nucleotides agree with TRBD2. With V trimmed by 0 bases and J by 5 bases, 3 bases remained unmatched. The CDR3 sequence is 16 residues long. Germline CDR1 is LGHNA and CDR2 is YNFKEQ. The CDR3 DNA is TGTGCCAGCAGCCAAGAAGTACTAGCGGGGACCGGGGAGCTGTTTTTT. Its protein product is CASSQEVLAGTGELFF.

This clonotype was detected only once. A clone one base away is much larger, so this may be a read error. A read error is likely, as this CDR3 ends without the conserved phenylalanine or tryptophan. The V gene is TRBV7-2, the J gene TRBJ2-7, with 7 bases identical to TRBD2. CDR3 size: 14 residues. The J segment lost 2 bases and the V segment lost 0 bases, leaving 1 base of the junction unmatched. Germline V CDR1 and CDR2: SGHTA, FQGNSA. CDR3 DNA: TGTGCCAGCAGCTTAGCGCGGGGGACCTACGAGCAGTACTCC. Amino acids: CASSLARGTYEQYS.

This clonotype has at least ten counts. The rearrangement joins TRBV4-1 to TRBJ1-1; 9 bases match TRBD1. The trim removed 0 bases at V and 7 bases at J, leaving 6 bases unmatched. The CDR3 has 15 residues. The germline CDR1 and CDR2 sequences are MGHRA and YSYEKL. The CDR3 loop is CASSQDPQGADEAFF. CDR3 bases: TGCGCCAGCAGCCAAGATCCACAGGGGGCAGATGAAGCTTTCTTT.

This clonotype was seen at least ten times. The rearrangement uses TRBV9 and TRBJ2-1, with D perhaps TRBD1 (6 bases). V gave up 1 base and J gave up 0 bases, with 8 bases separating them. Per germline, CDR1 SGDLS and CDR2 YYNGEE. The CDR3 totals 15 residues. The CDR3 DNA follows: TGTGCCAGCAGCGTAAGGGGGAGCTCCTACAATGAGCAGTTCTTC. The encoded protein is CASSVRGSSYNEQFF.

This clonotype has at least ten counts. This sequence joins TRBV20-1 and TRBJ2-7; TRBD2 agrees at 10 bases. The germline V gene has CDR1 DFQATT and CDR2 SNEGSKA (reference sequence). The CDR3 runs 16 residues. V lost 4 bases, J lost 2 bases, and 11 bases stayed unmatched. The CDR3 region is CSAKGPLAGVAYEQYF. The CDR3 nucleotides read TGCAGTGCTAAGGGCCCCCTAGCGGGAGTGGCCTACGAGCAGTACTTC.

This clonotype was counted at least ten times. The chain carries TRBV28 and TRBJ1-6; D unresolved. Trimming left V 4 bases short and J 6 bases short, with 10 bases between. The CDR3 spans 14 residues. Germline loops: CDR1 MDHEN, CDR2 SYDVKM. CDR3 coding DNA: TGTGCCAGCAGTTCAGGTCCGGGTAATTCACCCCTCCACTTT. Encoded protein: CASSSGPGNSPLHF.

This clonotype was seen repeatedly, ten times or more. The chain recombines TRBV25-1 with TRBJ2-3; 9 bases map to TRBD1. V lost 4 bases, J lost 5 bases, and 7 bases stayed unmatched. Germline V gives CDR1 MGHDK, CDR2 SYGVNS. CDR3 length: 15 residues. The CDR3 region has the DNA TGTGCCAGCAGTGTGGGGACAGGGTCGGTAGATACGCAGTATTTT. This gives the protein CASSVGTGSVDTQYF.

This clonotype was counted many times. V and J are TRBV5-1 and TRBJ1-1, with D uncertain. Germline V gives CDR1 SGHRS, CDR2 YFSETQ. Trimming took 6 bases from V and 1 from J, leaving 13 bases between them. The CDR3 spans 14 residues. The CDR3 coding sequence is TGCGCCAGCAACCCTTTTTTGGGGAACACTGAAGCTTTCTTT. Its protein product is CASNPFLGNTEAFF.

This clonotype showed up many times. This sequence joins TRBV12-3 or TRBV12-4 and TRBJ2-6, with unresolved D. The CDR3 consists of 13 residues. V was shortened by 8 bases and J by 0 bases, with 5 bases between the two germline ends. The CDR3 reads CASSSSGANVLTF. The DNA of the CDR3 is TGTGCCAGCTCGAGCTCTGGGGCCAACGTCCTGACTTTC.

This clonotype was observed many times. V gene TRBV5-6 combines with J gene TRBJ2-7; D assignment may be TRBD1 or TRBD2 (5 bases each). The length of the CDR3 is 13 residues. Germline V CDR1 and CDR2: SGHDT, YYEEEE. V was cut by 0 bases and J by 3 bases, with 7 bases left in between. The CDR3 loop is CASSLGDLYEQYF. The CDR3 nucleotides are TGTGCCAGCAGCTTGGGGGACCTCTACGAGCAGTACTTC. Based on the CDR3 plus reference TRBV5-6 and TRBJ2-7, the full variable domain is DAGVTQSPTHLIKTRGQQVTLRCSPKSGHDTVSWYQQALGQGPQFIFQYYEEEERQRGNFPDRFSGHQFPNYSSELNVNALLLGDSALYLCASSLGDLYEQYFGPGTRLTVT.

This clonotype was observed a handful of times. The chain carries TRBV3-1 and TRBJ1-1; D ambiguous. Trimming removed 4 bases from V and 4 bases from J, with 31 bases in between. Germline lookup yields CDR1 LGHDT and CDR2 YNNKEL (reference sequence). The CDR3 consists of 20 residues. The CDR3 here is CASSLIPSSELGSGRTEAFF. CDR3 in DNA: TGTGCCAGCAGCCTTATACCCTCATCAGAATTGGGGTCAGGTCGCACTGAAGCTTTCTTT.

The table lists this clonotype with many counts. The chain couples TRBV5-1 to TRBJ2-1; 7 bases align to TRBD2. Germline V gene lookup returns CDR1 SGHRS and CDR2 YFSETQ. This CDR3 is 17 amino acids long. V trimming: 4 bases; J trimming: 3 bases; junction bases outside the gene matches: 13. The CDR3 nucleotides read TGCGCCAGCAGCCCGCGCCTTAGGGGCGGGAGCTACAATGAGCAGTTCTTC. It yields the protein CASSPRLRGGSYNEQFF. The variable domain in full, completed from reference TRBV5-1 and TRBJ2-1, reads KAGVTQTPRYLIKTRGQQVTLSCSPISGHRSVSWYQQTPGQGLQFLFEYFSETQRNKGNFPGRFSGRQFSNSRSEMNVSTLELGDSALYLCASSPRLRGGSYNEQFFGPGTRLTVL.

This clonotype appeared many times. This chain joins TRBV9 and TRBJ1-1; weak D call: TRBD1 (6 bases). The CDR3 runs 16 residues. Trimming removed 0 bases at V and 4 bases at J, with 16 bases between. CDR1 SGDLS and CDR2 YYNGEE come from the germline V gene. CDR3: CASSVGAGASTTEAFF. The CDR3 nucleotides read TGTGCCAGCAGCGTAGGGGCAGGGGCCTCCACCACTGAAGCTTTCTTT.

This clonotype has at least ten counts. This sequence joins TRBV29-1 and TRBJ2-5, with TRBD1 as a possible D gene (6 bases). In germline, CDR1 is SQVTM, CDR2 ANQGSEA. Trimming pared 4 bases from V and 1 base from J, leaving 13 bases between. CDR3 length equals 14 residues. The DNA of the CDR3 is TGCAGCGTTGTAGAGGGGGATATCCAAGAGACCCAGTACTTC. It codes for CSVVEGDIQETQYF.

This clonotype has a count of ten or more. The V call is TRBV28, the J call TRBJ1-1, with D perhaps matching TRBD1 (5 bases). This CDR3 contains 14 residues. Germline V gene lookup returns CDR1 MDHEN and CDR2 SYDVKM. V was shortened by 3 bases and J by 3 bases, with 11 bases between the two germline ends. The CDR3 spells CASSFLGGDTEAFF. The CDR3 coding sequence is TGTGCCAGCAGTTTTTTGGGGGGTGACACTGAAGCTTTCTTT.

This clonotype was detected ten times or more. This chain links TRBV5-1 with TRBJ1-3; 10 positions agree with TRBD1. The ends lost 0 bases at V and 7 bases at J; junction bases unmatched: 10. The CDR3 is made up of 17 amino acids. CDR1 is SGHRS and CDR2 is YFSETQ in the germline V gene. The DNA of the CDR3 is TGCGCCAGCAGCTTGGCCGAGTTGAGACAGGGGGCGAACACCATATATTTT. Translated: CASSLAELRQGANTIYF.

This clonotype was observed many times. The rearrangement joins TRBV9 to TRBJ2-7, with TRBD2 matching 7 bases. After removal of 0 bases from V and 2 bases from J, the junction contained 5 bases not matched to a gene. This CDR3 region has 15 residues. Germline V gene data show CDR1 as SGDLS and CDR2 as YYNGEE. The CDR3 loop reads CASSVGGSSTYEQYF. For the CDR3, the DNA is TGTGCCAGCAGCGTAGGCGGGAGTTCCACCTACGAGCAGTACTTC.

In its sample, this clonotype was seen a few times. The CDR3 bases are TGCGCCAGCAGCTTGGCCGCCGTTCTAGCGGGAGATGGCGGCACAGATACGCAGTATTTT. It encodes CASSLAAVLAGDGGTDTQYF. This chain joins TRBV5-1 and TRBJ2-3; 10 nucleotides line up with TRBD2. This CDR3 contains 20 residues. The V gene's germline CDR1 is SGHRS and CDR2 YFSETQ. The V and J ends lost 0 bases and 1 base, in that order; junction bases with no gene match: 14.